This T cell receptor (beta chain) originates from a study of T cell responses to AZD1222 COVID-19 vaccine. Findings and caveats of the study: Donors skewed white British and female; clonal diversity was possibly underestimated. Across spike, vaccine-associated CD4 TCRs were found, dominant at 160-218 and 743-854. Among those given AZD1222, only five or six were seropositive at baseline.

Germline V gene lookup returns CDR1 SGHRS and CDR2 YFSETQ. V lost 2 bases, J lost 4 bases, and 7 bases stayed unmatched. CDR3 length equals 15 residues. Here immunoSEQ multiplex PCR was the method, and the copy in TCRdb shows in-frame clones only, minus some. This table has around 130,000 clones, about 90% appearing once. About this clone: Antigen unknown.

The chain recombines TRBV5-1 with TRBJ2-5; TRBD1 matches at 8 bases. The origin of this receptor is an adult in good health. Sequencing used peripheral blood, obtained on day 0 of AZD1222 vaccination. As DNA, the CDR3 is TGCGCCAGCAGCTTAGGACAGGGCAATTCAGAGACCCAGTACTTC. Translating it yields CASSLGQGNSETQYF. Together with reference TRBV5-1 and TRBJ2-5, the CDR3 gives the full variable domain: KAGVTQTPRYLIKTRGQQVTLSCSPISGHRSVSWYQQTPGQGLQFLFEYFSETQRNKGNFPGRFSGRQFSNSRSEMNVSTLELGDSALYLCASSLGQGNSETQYFGPGTRLLVL.